Listed below are T cell receptor beta chains from one sample, sequenced in a study of cytomegalovirus exposure and HLA in healthy donors. Only in-frame clones appear in the TCRdb table, and some are missing; sequencing was by immunoSEQ multiplex PCR. The sample records fewer than 400,000 clones, roughly 90% being singletons. Sequencing used PBMCs. The receptors come from a young man in good health and CMV-seronegative. The CDR3 runs from the conserved cysteine through the conserved F or W. D genes are given only for firm matches. The listing skips clone size in some rows; elsewhere it reads once, few, many or a size class.

D gene: TRBD1
J gene: TRBJ1-1
clone size: NA
V gene: TRBV5-1
CDR3 DNA: TGCGCCAGCAGCCCCCTTACAGGGGACTGGAACACTGAAGCTTTCTTT
CDR3 protein: CASSPLTGDWNTEAFF

D gene: TRBD2
J gene: TRBJ2-7
clone size: NA
V gene: TRBV5-1
CDR3 DNA: TGCGCCAGCAGCTTCGGACTAGCGGGGGGGCGGAACGAGCAGTACTTC
CDR3 protein: CASSFGLAGGRNEQYF

D gene: TRBD2
J gene: TRBJ2-5
clone size: few
V gene: TRBV11-2
CDR3 DNA: TGTGCCAGCAGCTTAATGCTAGCGGGGGGTTCAGAGACCCAGTACTTC
CDR3 protein: CASSLMLAGGSETQYF

D gene: TRBD1
J gene: TRBJ2-1
clone size: NA
V gene: TRBV19
CDR3 DNA: TGTGCCAGTAGTTCCTCCGGGACAGGGGTAAGTGAGCAGTTCTTC
CDR3 protein: CASSSSGTGVSEQFF

D gene: TRBD1
J gene: TRBJ2-7
clone size: NA
V gene: TRBV4-1
CDR3 DNA: TGCGCCAGCAGCCAGACAGGGTCCTACGAGCAGTACTTC
CDR3 protein: CASSQTGSYEQYF

D gene: TRBD1
J gene: TRBJ2-3
clone size: NA
V gene: TRBV6-1
CDR3 DNA: TGTGCCAGCAGTGTCCTGACAGGGGCAGATACGCAGTATTTT
CDR3 protein: CASSVLTGADTQYF

D gene: TRBD2
J gene: TRBJ2-3
clone size: once
V gene: TRBV4-1
CDR3 DNA: TGCGCCAGCAGCCAAGTGGTAGCGGGGGGGTCAGATACGCAGTATTTT
CDR3 protein: CASSQVVAGGSDTQYF

D gene: TRBD1
J gene: TRBJ2-5
clone size: NA
V gene: TRBV7-7
CDR3 DNA: TGTGCCAGCAGCTTAGCGAGGGAGACAGGGCTAGAGACCCAGTACTTC
CDR3 protein: CASSLARETGLETQYF

D gene: NA
J gene: TRBJ1-2
clone size: NA
V gene: TRBV4-1
CDR3 DNA: TGCGCCAGCAGCCAAGGACGGAGCTATGGCTACACCTTC
CDR3 protein: CASSQGRSYGYTF

D gene: NA
J gene: TRBJ1-1
clone size: NA
V gene: TRBV5-5
CDR3 DNA: TGTGCCAGCAACCCGGATGCGGGGAACACTGAAGCTTTCTTT
CDR3 protein: CASNPDAGNTEAFF

D gene: TRBD1
J gene: TRBJ2-1
clone size: NA
V gene: TRBV6-5
CDR3 DNA: TGTGCCAGCAGTTACTCTGGGACAGGGGGCGGGGATGAGCAGTTCTTC
CDR3 protein: CASSYSGTGGGDEQFF

D gene: TRBD2
J gene: TRBJ2-5
clone size: NA
V gene: TRBV12-5
CDR3 DNA: TGTGCTAGTGGCCGAGCGTCGACTAGCGGGGGTCTGCGAGAGACCCAGTACTTC
CDR3 protein: CASGRASTSGGLRETQYF

D gene: NA
J gene: TRBJ2-7
clone size: NA
V gene: TRBV7-9
CDR3 DNA: TGTGCCAGCAGCCTTGGGGAGGCGCGTGGGCACGAGCAGTACTTC
CDR3 protein: CASSLGEARGHEQYF

D gene: NA
J gene: TRBJ1-1
clone size: NA
V gene: TRBV4-3
CDR3 DNA: TGCGCCAGCAGCCAAGAGAACCTCAAGCTGAACACTGAAGCTTTCTTT
CDR3 protein: CASSQENLKLNTEAFF

D gene: TRBD1
J gene: TRBJ2-1
clone size: NA
V gene: TRBV9
CDR3 DNA: TGTGCCAGCAGCGACGGGGGACAGGCGTACAATGAGCAGTTCTTC
CDR3 protein: CASSDGGQAYNEQFF

D gene: NA
J gene: TRBJ2-7
clone size: NA
V gene: TRBV11-2
CDR3 DNA: TGTGCCAGCAGCTTAGATGGAGGGGGGAGGACAGGTCAAGACGAGCAGTACTTC
CDR3 protein: CASSLDGGGRTGQDEQYF

D gene: NA
J gene: TRBJ1-4
clone size: NA
V gene: TRBV18
CDR3 DNA: TGTGCCAGCTCACCGGGGCTAAATGAAAAACTGTTTTTT
CDR3 protein: CASSPGLNEKLFF

D gene: NA
J gene: TRBJ1-4
clone size: NA
V gene: TRBV7-2
CDR3 DNA: TGTGCCAGCAGCTTAGACCGGGGGGCAGCCGCCCTGGGGCTGTTTTTT
CDR3 protein: CASSLDRGAAALGLFF

D gene: NA
J gene: TRBJ1-4
clone size: NA
V gene: TRBV15
CDR3 DNA: TGTGCCACCAGCGGGCGGAAGGGAAGGCCCGGGGGGGCCGCAACTAATGAAAAACTGTTTTTT
CDR3 protein: CATSGRKGRPGGAATNEKLFF

D gene: TRBD1
J gene: TRBJ1-2
clone size: NA
V gene: TRBV29-1
CDR3 DNA: TGCAGCGGTGGGACAGACTATGGCTACACCTTC
CDR3 protein: CSGGTDYGYTF

D gene: TRBD2
J gene: TRBJ2-7
clone size: NA
V gene: TRBV5-1
CDR3 DNA: TGCGCCAGCAGCTTGGGCCCGCTACGACTAGCGGGGGAGCTATACGAGCAGTACTTC
CDR3 protein: CASSLGPLRLAGELYEQYF

D gene: NA
J gene: TRBJ2-7
clone size: NA
V gene: TRBV5-1
CDR3 DNA: TGCGCCAGCAGCTTTGGCTTCGCGGGATCCTACGAGCAGTACTTC
CDR3 protein: CASSFGFAGSYEQYF

D gene: NA
J gene: TRBJ1-2
clone size: NA
V gene: TRBV29-1
CDR3 DNA: TGCAGCGTTGAACAACCGGGACATCCGCCCTACACCTTC
CDR3 protein: CSVEQPGHPPYTF

D gene: NA
J gene: TRBJ2-1
clone size: NA
V gene: TRBV2
CDR3 DNA: TGTGCCAGCAGTGAAGGGGGGGTTTCCTACAATGAGCAGTTCTTC
CDR3 protein: CASSEGGVSYNEQFF

D gene: NA
J gene: TRBJ1-1
clone size: NA
V gene: TRBV2
CDR3 DNA: TGTGCCAGCGTGGGGCGGATGAACACTGAAGCTTTCTTT
CDR3 protein: CASVGRMNTEAFF

D gene: TRBD1
J gene: TRBJ1-1
clone size: NA
V gene: TRBV5-4
CDR3 DNA: TGTGCCAGCAGAACGGACAGGAGGAACACTGAAGCTTTCTTT
CDR3 protein: CASRTDRRNTEAFF

D gene: NA
J gene: TRBJ1-2
clone size: few
V gene: TRBV9
CDR3 DNA: TGTGCCAGCAGCGACAGGGTAGGCGGCTACACCTTC
CDR3 protein: CASSDRVGGYTF

D gene: TRBD2
J gene: TRBJ2-1
clone size: NA
V gene: TRBV5-6
CDR3 DNA: TGTGCCAGCAGCGACACAGCGGGGGACAATGAGCAGTTCTTC
CDR3 protein: CASSDTAGDNEQFF

D gene: NA
J gene: TRBJ1-5
clone size: NA
V gene: TRBV28
CDR3 DNA: TGTGCCAGTGAGGTGAGCAATCAGCCCCAGCATTTT
CDR3 protein: CASEVSNQPQHF

D gene: NA
J gene: TRBJ1-2
clone size: many
V gene: TRBV5-4
CDR3 DNA: TGTGCCAGCAGGACGGGTCAAGAAATTAACTATGGCTACACCTTC
CDR3 protein: CASRTGQEINYGYTF

D gene: NA
J gene: TRBJ2-3
clone size: once
V gene: TRBV5-1
CDR3 DNA: TGCGCCAGCAGGGGACTACAGGGTGCAGATACGCAGTATTTT
CDR3 protein: CASRGLQGADTQYF

D gene: TRBD1
J gene: TRBJ1-2
clone size: NA
V gene: TRBV5-6
CDR3 DNA: TGTGCCAGCAGCTCGGACAGGGTTGGGTATGGCTACACCTTC
CDR3 protein: CASSSDRVGYGYTF

D gene: NA
J gene: TRBJ2-4
clone size: NA
V gene: TRBV5-5
CDR3 DNA: TGTGCCAGCAGCCACGGGGTAGCCAAAAACATTCAGTACTTC
CDR3 protein: CASSHGVAKNIQYF

D gene: NA
J gene: TRBJ1-1
clone size: NA
V gene: TRBV10-3
CDR3 DNA: TGTGCCATCAGTGAGGCGAACAGGGATTTGAACACTGAAGCTTTCTTT
CDR3 protein: CAISEANRDLNTEAFF

D gene: TRBD1
J gene: TRBJ1-2
clone size: once
V gene: TRBV6-1
CDR3 DNA: TGTGCCAGCAGTACAGCCGGGACAGGAGCATATGGCTACACCTTC
CDR3 protein: CASSTAGTGAYGYTF

D gene: TRBD1
J gene: TRBJ2-7
clone size: once
V gene: TRBV6-6
CDR3 DNA: TGTGCCAGCAGTTCCGGACAGGGATACTCCTACGAGCAGTACTTC
CDR3 protein: CASSSGQGYSYEQYF

D gene: TRBD2
J gene: TRBJ2-3
clone size: once
V gene: TRBV5-8
CDR3 DNA: TGTGCCAGCAGCCCAAGCGGGGGGAACACAGATACGCAGTATTTT
CDR3 protein: CASSPSGGNTDTQYF

D gene: NA
J gene: TRBJ2-7
clone size: few
V gene: TRBV7-6
CDR3 DNA: TGTGCCAGCAGCTTAGGGAGGGACTACGAGCAGTACTTC
CDR3 protein: CASSLGRDYEQYF

D gene: NA
J gene: TRBJ1-5
clone size: NA
V gene: TRBV4-1
CDR3 DNA: TGCGCCAGCAGCCAAGTAGTCAATCAGCCCCAGCATTTT
CDR3 protein: CASSQVVNQPQHF

D gene: TRBD1
J gene: TRBJ2-5
clone size: NA
V gene: TRBV15
CDR3 DNA: TGTGCCACCAGCAGAGATTTTGGGACAGGGGAGACCCAGTACTTC
CDR3 protein: CATSRDFGTGETQYF

D gene: TRBD1
J gene: TRBJ1-5
clone size: NA
V gene: TRBV6-6
CDR3 DNA: TGTGCCAGCAGCCGGGACAGTTTAAAATACAATCAGCCCCAGCATTTT
CDR3 protein: CASSRDSLKYNQPQHF

D gene: TRBD1
J gene: TRBJ2-3
clone size: NA
V gene: TRBV6-5
CDR3 DNA: TGTGCCAGCAGTTTAGACAGGGCTTTAGATACGCAGTATTTT
CDR3 protein: CASSLDRALDTQYF

D gene: NA
J gene: TRBJ1-6
clone size: NA
V gene: TRBV30
CDR3 DNA: TGTGCCTGGAGTAGAACAGGGTCCAATTCACCCCTCCACTTT
CDR3 protein: CAWSRTGSNSPLHF

D gene: NA
J gene: TRBJ1-1
clone size: NA
V gene: TRBV2
CDR3 DNA: TGTGCCAGCTCTAACAGGGTGGTAAGCACTGAAGCTTTCTTT
CDR3 protein: CASSNRVVSTEAFF

D gene: NA
J gene: TRBJ2-3
clone size: few
V gene: TRBV7-2
CDR3 DNA: TGTGCCAGCAGCAAAACAGGGGGGGCGGGCACAGATACGCAGTATTTT
CDR3 protein: CASSKTGGAGTDTQYF

D gene: NA
J gene: TRBJ1-6
clone size: NA
V gene: TRBV4-3
CDR3 DNA: TGCGCCAGCAGCCAAGGACAGATCTATAATTCACCCCTCCACTTT
CDR3 protein: CASSQGQIYNSPLHF

D gene: NA
J gene: TRBJ1-1
clone size: NA
V gene: TRBV4-2
CDR3 DNA: TGTGCCAGCAGCCAAGGCGGTGGGAGGAACACTGAAGCTTTCTTT
CDR3 protein: CASSQGGGRNTEAFF

D gene: NA
J gene: TRBJ2-4
clone size: many
V gene: TRBV6-1
CDR3 DNA: TGTGCCAGCAGTGAAGGAGTGGGGACATCGGACATTCAGTACTTC
CDR3 protein: CASSEGVGTSDIQYF

D gene: NA
J gene: TRBJ2-2
clone size: NA
V gene: TRBV30
CDR3 DNA: TGTGCCTGGCCGAGAGGTAGAAACACCGGGGAGCTGTTTTTT
CDR3 protein: CAWPRGRNTGELFF

D gene: NA
J gene: TRBJ1-5
clone size: NA
V gene: TRBV4-3
CDR3 DNA: TGCGCCAGCAGCCAAAGCGCAGGGCCCTCGCCCCAGCATTTT
CDR3 protein: CASSQSAGPSPQHF

D gene: TRBD1
J gene: TRBJ1-6
clone size: once
V gene: TRBV14
CDR3 DNA: TGTGCCAGCAGCCCACAGGACAGGGATGATTCACCCCTCCACTTT
CDR3 protein: CASSPQDRDDSPLHF